The T cell receptor (beta chain) described here comes from a study of shared clonotypes between healthy human individuals. Germline CDR1 SGHTA, CDR2 FQGTGA. This CDR3 spans 13 amino acids. V was clipped by 4 bases and J by 6 bases, with 10 bases between them. Some clones are missing from TCRdb's copy, which holds only in-frame ones; the method was immunoSEQ multiplex PCR. The table has some 2,500,000 clones, 93% seen once. This chain joins TRBV7-3 and TRBJ2-4; D may be TRBD1 or TRBD2 (5 bases each). The receptor was derived from a man aged 18 to 30 in good health. Some clones in this sample may be carry-over from other donors' samples. The sample taken for sequencing was naive CD4+ T cells from PBMCs. This sample's subset: CD45RA+ positively selected. This CDR3 reads CASSSGAGNIQYF. CDR3 sequence (DNA): TGTGCCAGCAGCTCCGGGGCGGGAAACATTCAGTACTTC. The full variable domain, with the rest looked up from reference TRBV7-3 and TRBJ2-4, is GAGVSQTPSNKVTEKGKYVELRCDPISGHTALYWYRQSLGQGPEFLIYFQGTGAADDSGLPNDRFFAVRPEGSVSTLKIQRTERGDSAVYLCASSSGAGNIQYFGAGTRLSVL.